Detailed here is one T cell receptor (beta chain). Its specificity is unknown. The entry originates in a study of cytomegalovirus exposure and HLA in healthy donors. Study outcomes and limitations: V- and J-gene trimming in TCR beta was tied to a missense DCLRE1C variant by an analysis performed later. Certain indistinguishable V segments, among them TRBV6-2 and TRBV6-3, were excluded.

The PCR made use of 60 Vbeta and 13 Jbeta primers. Assay: immunoSEQ multiplex PCR; the TCRdb copy retains only in-frame clones and omits some. The sample consists of a few hundred thousand clones, 85% to 90% of them appearing once. V was trimmed by 0 bases and J by 4 bases, leaving 6 bases between them. Germline V gene data show CDR1 as SGHAT and CDR2 as FQNNGV. The CDR3 consists of 13 residues. The specimen sequenced was PBMCs. The origin of this receptor is a woman between 18 and 29 years old in good health and CMV-seronegative. The chain carries TRBV11-2 and TRBJ1-1; D gene ambiguous. The CDR3 loop is CASSLDQATEAFF. Here the CDR3 DNA reads TGTGCCAGCAGCTTAGATCAGGCCACTGAAGCTTTCTTT. Combining the CDR3 with reference TRBV11-2 and TRBJ1-1 gives the whole variable domain EAGVAQSPRYKIIEKRQSVAFWCNPISGHATLYWYQQILGQGPKLLIQFQNNGVVDDSQLPKDRFSAERLKGVDSTLKIQPAKLEDSAVYLCASSLDQATEAFFGQGTRLTVV.